The clone carrying this T cell receptor (beta chain) was observed a single time. Per the authors' pipeline: Estimation of nucleated cell counts relied on the amplification of reference gene primers. Clones were read by immunoSEQ multiplex PCR, and TCRdb kept only the in-frame ones, dropping some. The V and J calls and clone size were taken over from that table, and D and trimming were inferred from the DNA. The table records over 250,000 clones, approximately 83% of them present only once. V lost 0 bases and J lost 7, with 11 bases in between. This CDR3 is built from 14 residues. Per germline, CDR1 SGDLS and CDR2 YYNGEE. The data are from a study of blood T cell repertoires in COVID-19. Study details: Collection of acute and convalescent COVID-19 samples took place in the United States, Italy and Spain. T cells, B-cell-depleted T cells, or PBMCs provided the cDNA or gDNA that served as material.

The clonotype originates from a woman aged 70-85 years with acute or convalescent COVID-19. The chain links TRBV9 to TRBJ1-3, with TRBD1 as a possible D gene (6 bases). The sequenced sample was peripheral blood. The CDR3 DNA is TGTGCCAGCAGCGTAGGCGGACAGTGGAACACCATATATTTT. Translating it yields CASSVGGQWNTIYF.